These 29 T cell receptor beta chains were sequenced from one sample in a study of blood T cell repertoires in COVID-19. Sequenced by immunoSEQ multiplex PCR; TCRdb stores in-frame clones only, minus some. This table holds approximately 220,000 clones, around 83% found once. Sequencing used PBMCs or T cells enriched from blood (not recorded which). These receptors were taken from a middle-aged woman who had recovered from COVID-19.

The CDR3 nucleotides read TGTGCCAGCAGCCAAGATAAGGGGTATGGGGCCAACGTCCTGACTTTC. This translates into CASSQDKGYGANVLTF. The rearrangement uses TRBV3-1 (or the pseudogene TRBV3-2) and TRBJ2-6; perhaps TRBD1 as D (5 bases). CDR3 length equals 16 residues. Germline loops: CDR1 LGHDT, CDR2 YNNKEL (reference sequence). V dropped 0 bases and J dropped 3 bases, with 9 bases sitting between them.

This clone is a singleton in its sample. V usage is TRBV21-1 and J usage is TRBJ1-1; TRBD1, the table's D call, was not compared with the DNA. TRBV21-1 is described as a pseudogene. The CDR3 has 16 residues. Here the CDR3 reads CASSKDPGQGATEAFF. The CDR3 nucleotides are TGTGCCAGCAGCAAGGATCCGGGACAGGGTGCTACTGAAGCTTTCTTT.

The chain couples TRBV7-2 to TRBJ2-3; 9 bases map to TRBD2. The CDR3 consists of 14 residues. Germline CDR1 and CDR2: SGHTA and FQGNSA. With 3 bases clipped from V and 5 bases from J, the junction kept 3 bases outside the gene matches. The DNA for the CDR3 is TGTGCCAGCAGCTTTAGCGGGAGCGGAGATACGCAGTATTTT. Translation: CASSFSGSGDTQYF.

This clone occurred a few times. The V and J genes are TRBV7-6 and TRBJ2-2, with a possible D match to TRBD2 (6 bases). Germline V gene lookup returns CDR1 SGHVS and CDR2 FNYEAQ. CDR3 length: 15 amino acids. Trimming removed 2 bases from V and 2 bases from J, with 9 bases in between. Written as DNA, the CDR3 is TGTGCCAGCAGCTTACGGGCGGGAAACACCGGGGAGCTGTTTTTT. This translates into CASSLRAGNTGELFF.

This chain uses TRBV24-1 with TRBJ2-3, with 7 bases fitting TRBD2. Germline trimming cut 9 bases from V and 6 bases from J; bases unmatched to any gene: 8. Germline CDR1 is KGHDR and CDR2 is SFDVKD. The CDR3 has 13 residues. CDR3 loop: CATGRAGLDTQYF. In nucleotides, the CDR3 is TGTGCCACCGGCCGAGCGGGATTGGATACGCAGTATTTT.

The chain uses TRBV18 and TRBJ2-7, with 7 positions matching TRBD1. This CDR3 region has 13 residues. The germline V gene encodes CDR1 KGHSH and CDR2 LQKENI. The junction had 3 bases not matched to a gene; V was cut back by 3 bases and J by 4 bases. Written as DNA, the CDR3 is TGTGCCAGCTCACCTGGGACAGCGTACGAGCAGTACTTC. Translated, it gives CASSPGTAYEQYF.

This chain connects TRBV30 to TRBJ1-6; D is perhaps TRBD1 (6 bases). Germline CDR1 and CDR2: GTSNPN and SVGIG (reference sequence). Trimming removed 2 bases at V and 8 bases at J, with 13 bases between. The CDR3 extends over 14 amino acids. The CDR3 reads CAWSQGTRDSPLHF. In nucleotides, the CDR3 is TGTGCCTGGAGTCAGGGGACCCGGGATTCACCCCTCCACTTT.

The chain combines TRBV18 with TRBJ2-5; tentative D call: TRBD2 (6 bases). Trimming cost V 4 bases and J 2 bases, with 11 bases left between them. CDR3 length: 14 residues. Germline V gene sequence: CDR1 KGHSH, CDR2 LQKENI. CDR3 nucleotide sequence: TGTGCCAGCTCACGCGGGACTGTACAAGAGACCCAGTACTTC. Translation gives CASSRGTVQETQYF.

The CDR3 nucleotides are TGTGCCAGCAGCCAAGATTTGGTTCGGGAGCAGTACTTC. Residues: CASSQDLVREQYF. The chain carries TRBV4-2 and TRBJ2-7; D ambiguous. V lost 0 bases, J lost 7 bases, and 10 bases lay in between. Germline V gene lookup returns CDR1 LGHNA and CDR2 YNFKEQ. The CDR3 has 13 residues.

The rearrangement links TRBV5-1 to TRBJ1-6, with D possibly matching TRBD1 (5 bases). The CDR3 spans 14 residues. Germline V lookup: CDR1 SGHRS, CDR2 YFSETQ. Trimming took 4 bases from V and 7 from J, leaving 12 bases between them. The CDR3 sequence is CASSVLGANSPLHF. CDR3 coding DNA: TGCGCCAGCAGCGTCCTAGGGGCGAATTCACCCCTCCACTTT.

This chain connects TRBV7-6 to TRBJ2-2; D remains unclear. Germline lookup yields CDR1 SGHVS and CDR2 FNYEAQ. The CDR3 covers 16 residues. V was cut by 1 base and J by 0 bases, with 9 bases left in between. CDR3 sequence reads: CASSLVSPANTGELFF. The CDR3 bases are TGTGCCAGCAGCTTAGTATCCCCAGCGAACACCGGGGAGCTGTTTTTT.

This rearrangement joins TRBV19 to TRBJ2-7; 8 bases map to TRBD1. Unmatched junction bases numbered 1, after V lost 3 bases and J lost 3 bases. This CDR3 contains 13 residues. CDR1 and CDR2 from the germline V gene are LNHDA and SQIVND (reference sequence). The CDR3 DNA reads TGTGCCAGTAGTATGGGGACAGGCTACGAGCAGTACGTC. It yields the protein CASSMGTGYEQYV.

CDR3 in DNA: TGTGCCATCAGTGAGTCGATCAGCGGGAGAAGCTATGAGCAGTTCTTC. Its translation is CAISESISGRSYEQFF. The chain employs TRBV10-3 and TRBJ2-1; 8 bases map to TRBD2. Germline-derived CDR1 and CDR2 are ENHRY and SYGVKD. J lost 8 bases, V lost 0 bases, and 9 bases had no gene match. This CDR3 contains 16 residues.

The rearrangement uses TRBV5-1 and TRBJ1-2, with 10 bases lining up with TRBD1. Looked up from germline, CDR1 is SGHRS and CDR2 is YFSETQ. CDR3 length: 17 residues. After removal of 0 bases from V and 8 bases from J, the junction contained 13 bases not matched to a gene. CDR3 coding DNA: TGCGCCAGCAGCTTGGCCGGGCTCACGGGACAGGGGCCCGGCTACACCTTC. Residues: CASSLAGLTGQGPGYTF.

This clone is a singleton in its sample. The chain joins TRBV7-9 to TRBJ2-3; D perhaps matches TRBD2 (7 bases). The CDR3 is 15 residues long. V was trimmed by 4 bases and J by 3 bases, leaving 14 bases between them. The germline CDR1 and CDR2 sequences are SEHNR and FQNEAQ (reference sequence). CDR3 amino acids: CASSSTGRGTDTQYF. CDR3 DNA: TGTGCCAGCAGCTCAACAGGGAGGGGGACAGATACGCAGTATTTT.

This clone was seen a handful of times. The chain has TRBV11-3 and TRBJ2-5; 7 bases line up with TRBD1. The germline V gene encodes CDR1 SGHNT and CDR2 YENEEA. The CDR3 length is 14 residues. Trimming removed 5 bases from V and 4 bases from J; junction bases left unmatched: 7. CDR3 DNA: TGTGCCAGCAGCCTTTTACAGGGGACAGAGACCCAGTACTTC. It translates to CASSLLQGTETQYF.

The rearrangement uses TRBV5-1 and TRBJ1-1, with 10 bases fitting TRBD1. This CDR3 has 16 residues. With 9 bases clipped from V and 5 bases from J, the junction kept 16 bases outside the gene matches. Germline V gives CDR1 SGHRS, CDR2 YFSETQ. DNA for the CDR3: TGCGCCACAAAGATACCGGGACAGGGGATGGGAACTGAAGCTTTCTTT. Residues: CATKIPGQGMGTEAFF.

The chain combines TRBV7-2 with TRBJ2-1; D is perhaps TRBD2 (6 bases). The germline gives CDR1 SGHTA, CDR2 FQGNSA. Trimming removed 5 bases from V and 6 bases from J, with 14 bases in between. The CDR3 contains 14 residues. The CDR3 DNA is TGTGCCAGCAGCCCGGGGACTCTATCCAATGAGCAGTTCTTC. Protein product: CASSPGTLSNEQFF.

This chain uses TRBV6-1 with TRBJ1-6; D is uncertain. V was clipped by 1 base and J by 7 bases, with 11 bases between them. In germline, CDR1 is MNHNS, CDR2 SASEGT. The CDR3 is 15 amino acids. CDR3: CASSEVAEPNSPLHF. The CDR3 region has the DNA TGTGCCAGCAGTGAAGTGGCGGAACCCAATTCACCCCTCCACTTT.

The CDR3 loop reads CASSLLQIRSGYNEQFF. CDR3 nucleotide sequence: TGTGCCAGCAGTTTATTGCAGATCCGGAGCGGATACAATGAGCAGTTCTTC. This chain links TRBV28 with TRBJ2-1; perhaps TRBD2 as D (5 bases). This CDR3 has 17 amino acids. Germline lookup yields CDR1 MDHEN and CDR2 SYDVKM. Between the trimmed V and J ends, which lost 1 base and 4 bases, there was a span of 17 bases.

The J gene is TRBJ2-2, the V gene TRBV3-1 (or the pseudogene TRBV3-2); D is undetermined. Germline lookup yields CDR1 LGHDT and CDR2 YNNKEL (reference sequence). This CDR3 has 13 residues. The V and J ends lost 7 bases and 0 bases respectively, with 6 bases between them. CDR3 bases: TGTGCCAGCATTAGCCCGAACACCGGGGAGCTGTTTTTT. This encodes CASISPNTGELFF.

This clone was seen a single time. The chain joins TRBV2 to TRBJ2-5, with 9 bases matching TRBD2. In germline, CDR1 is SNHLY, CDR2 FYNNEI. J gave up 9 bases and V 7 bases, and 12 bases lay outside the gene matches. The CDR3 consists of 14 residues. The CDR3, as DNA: TGTGCCAGCAAAGTAGCGGGAGCGTTAGGGGCCCAGTACTTC. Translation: CASKVAGALGAQYF.

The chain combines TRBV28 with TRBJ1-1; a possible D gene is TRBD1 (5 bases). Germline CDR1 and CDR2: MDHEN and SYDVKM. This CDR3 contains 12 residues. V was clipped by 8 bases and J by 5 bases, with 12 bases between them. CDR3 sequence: CASGGRWTEAFF. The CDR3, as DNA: TGTGCCAGCGGGGGGAGGTGGACTGAAGCTTTCTTT.

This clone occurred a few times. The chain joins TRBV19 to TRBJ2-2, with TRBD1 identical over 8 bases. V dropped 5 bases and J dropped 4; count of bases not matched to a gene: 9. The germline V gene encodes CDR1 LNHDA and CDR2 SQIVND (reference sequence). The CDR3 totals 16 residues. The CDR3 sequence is CASSAPGGAGTGELFF. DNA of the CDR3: TGTGCCAGTAGTGCCCCAGGGGGCGCGGGCACCGGGGAGCTGTTTTTT.

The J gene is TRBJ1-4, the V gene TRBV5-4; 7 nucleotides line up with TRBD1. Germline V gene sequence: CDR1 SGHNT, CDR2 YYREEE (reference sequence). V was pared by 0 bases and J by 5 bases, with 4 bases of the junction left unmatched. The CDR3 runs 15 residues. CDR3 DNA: TGTGCCAGCAGCTTGGGCAGGGGGGAAAATGAAAAACTGTTTTTT. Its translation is CASSLGRGENEKLFF.

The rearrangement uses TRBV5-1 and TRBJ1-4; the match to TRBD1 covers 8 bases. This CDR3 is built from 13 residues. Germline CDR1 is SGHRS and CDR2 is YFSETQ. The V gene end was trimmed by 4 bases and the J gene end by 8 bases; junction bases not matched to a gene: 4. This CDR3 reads CASSQGAGEKLFF. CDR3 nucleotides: TGCGCCAGCAGCCAGGGGGCCGGAGAAAAACTGTTTTTT. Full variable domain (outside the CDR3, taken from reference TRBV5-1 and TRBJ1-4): KAGVTQTPRYLIKTRGQQVTLSCSPISGHRSVSWYQQTPGQGLQFLFEYFSETQRNKGNFPGRFSGRQFSNSRSEMNVSTLELGDSALYLCASSQGAGEKLFFGSGTQLSVL.

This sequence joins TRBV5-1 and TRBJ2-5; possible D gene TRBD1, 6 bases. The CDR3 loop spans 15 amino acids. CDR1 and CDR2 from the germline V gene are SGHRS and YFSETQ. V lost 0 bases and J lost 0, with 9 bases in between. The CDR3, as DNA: TGCGCCAGCAGCTTGGGTACAGGGTACCAAGAGACCCAGTACTTC. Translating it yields CASSLGTGYQETQYF.

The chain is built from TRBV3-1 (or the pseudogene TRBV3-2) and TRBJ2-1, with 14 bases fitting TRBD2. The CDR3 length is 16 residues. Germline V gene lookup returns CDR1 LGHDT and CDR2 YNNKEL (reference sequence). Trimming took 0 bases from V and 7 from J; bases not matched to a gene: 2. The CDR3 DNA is TGTGCCAGCAGCCAAGATAGACTAGCGGGAGGGAATGAGCAGTTCTTC. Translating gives CASSQDRLAGGNEQFF.

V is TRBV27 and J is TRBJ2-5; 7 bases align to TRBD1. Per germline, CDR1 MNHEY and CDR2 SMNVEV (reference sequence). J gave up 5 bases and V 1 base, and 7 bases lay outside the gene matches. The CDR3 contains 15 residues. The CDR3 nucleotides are TGTGCCAGCAGTTTATTCCCACTCAGGGGGGAGACCCAGTACTTC. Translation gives CASSLFPLRGETQYF.